Below, 20 T cell receptor beta chains from the same sample are listed, as sequenced in a study of cytomegalovirus exposure and HLA in healthy donors. Primers included in the PCR were 60 Vbeta and 13 Jbeta primers. Using immunoSEQ multiplex PCR, the repertoire was profiled, and TCRdb retains in-frame clones only, with some absent. The sample includes roughly 100,000 clones, 55% to 85% of them seen just once. The sequenced sample consisted of PBMCs. Receptors originate from a young woman in good health and CMV-seropositive.

This clone is termed medium-sized. J is TRBJ1-5 and V is TRBV19; D may be TRBD1 (6 bases). Germline values: CDR1 LNHDA, CDR2 SQIVND (reference sequence). V lost 3 bases to trimming and J lost 3 bases, with 12 bases between them. The CDR3 is made up of 15 amino acids. CDR3 sequence reads: CASSMEDSVNQPQHF. The CDR3 DNA reads TGTGCCAGTAGTATGGAGGACAGTGTCAATCAGCCCCAGCATTTT.

This clone was counted once. The chain is built from TRBV4-2 and TRBJ2-5; possibly TRBD1 for D (6 bases). V lost 0 bases to trimming and J lost 5 bases, with 13 bases between them. This CDR3 has 15 amino acids. CDR1 LGHNA and CDR2 YNFKEQ come from the germline V gene. CDR3 region: CASSQDDRFGETQYF. The DNA of the CDR3 is TGTGCCAGCAGCCAAGACGACAGGTTTGGCGAGACCCAGTACTTC.

The gene calls are TRBV19 and TRBJ1-2; D might be TRBD1 (6 bases). Between the trimmed V and J ends, which lost 6 bases and 2 bases, there was a span of 16 bases. This CDR3 contains 15 residues. The germline V gene encodes CDR1 LNHDA and CDR2 SQIVND (reference sequence). CDR3 sequence (DNA): TGTGCCAGTAGGAGCCGGACAGCTTCAAACTATGGCTACACCTTC. Translation gives CASRSRTASNYGYTF.

This clone occurred a few times. CDR3 in DNA: TGTGCCACCAGCAGAGATCCCTATCGCGGATCCTATAATTCACCCCTCCACTTT. Amino acid sequence: CATSRDPYRGSYNSPLHF. The rearrangement joins TRBV15 to TRBJ1-6; D uncertain. The CDR3 has 18 amino acids. In germline, CDR1 is LNHNV, CDR2 YYDKDF (reference sequence). V was cut by 0 bases and J by 1 base, with 13 bases left in between.

The chain links TRBV9 to TRBJ2-6, with no clear D. Trimming shortened V by 0 bases and J by 9 bases, and 22 bases separated the two germline ends. Germline-derived CDR1 and CDR2 are SGDLS and YYNGEE. The CDR3 has 18 residues. CDR3 region: CASSVARQSFPTDNVLTF. CDR3 nucleotides: TGTGCCAGCAGCGTAGCGAGGCAGTCCTTCCCAACTGACAACGTCCTGACTTTC. The full variable domain, in which reference TRBV9 and TRBJ2-6 provide the parts outside the CDR3, is DSGVTQTPKHLITATGQRVTLRCSPRSGDLSVYWYQQSLDQGLQFLIQYYNGEERAKGNILERFSAQQFPDLHSELNLSSLELGDSALYFCASSVARQSFPTDNVLTFGAGSRLTVL.

The chain carries TRBV5-4 and TRBJ1-1; no reliable D call. Between the trimmed V and J ends, which lost 0 bases and 13 bases, there was a span of 13 bases. Germline V lookup: CDR1 SGHNT, CDR2 YYREEE (reference sequence). CDR3 length equals 12 residues. CDR3 DNA sequence: TGTGCCAGCAGCTTGGAAGGAGCTGTGGATTTCTTT. It codes for CASSLEGAVDFF.

The DNA for the CDR3 is TGCGCCAGCAGCTCCGGGACTAGTCTCTTAACAGATACGCAGTATTTT. Translation: CASSSGTSLLTDTQYF. The V and J genes are TRBV4-3 and TRBJ2-3; 8 bases agree with TRBD2. This CDR3 has 16 residues. The V segment lost 5 bases and the J segment 3 bases; nucleotides outside the gene matches: 10. Germline lookup yields CDR1 LGHNA and CDR2 YSLEER.

This clone was seen a few times. The J gene is TRBJ2-1, the V gene TRBV14, with 8 bases lining up with TRBD1. The length of the CDR3 is 15 residues. Per the germline V gene, CDR1 is SGHDN and CDR2 is FVKESK. V lost 3 bases, J lost 9 bases, and 10 bases stayed unmatched. The CDR3 DNA is TGTGCCAGCAGCCAGGTTACAGGGGGGATTGGTGAGCAGTTCTTC. Amino acid sequence: CASSQVTGGIGEQFF.

A few counts support this clone. This chain connects TRBV7-3 to TRBJ2-7; TRBD1 aligns across 7 bases. CDR3 length: 18 residues. The V gene's germline CDR1 is SGHTA and CDR2 FQGTGA. With V trimmed by 1 base and J by 5 bases, 17 bases remained unmatched. CDR3 loop: CASSLRRWYWDSTHEQYF. The CDR3 bases are TGTGCCAGCAGCTTAAGGCGCTGGTACTGGGACAGCACCCACGAGCAGTACTTC. The full variable domain, with the rest looked up from reference TRBV7-3 and TRBJ2-7, is GAGVSQTPSNKVTEKGKYVELRCDPISGHTALYWYRQSLGQGPEFLIYFQGTGAADDSGLPNDRFFAVRPEGSVSTLKIQRTERGDSAVYLCASSLRRWYWDSTHEQYFGPGTRLTVT.

This clone was observed a few times. This chain links TRBV7-8 with TRBJ1-6; 9 bases align to TRBD1. V dropped 5 bases and J dropped 10; count of bases not matched to a gene: 6. The CDR3 consists of 14 residues. Germline V gene data show CDR1 as SGHVS and CDR2 as FQNEAQ. CDR3 in amino acids: CASSPGQGLSPLHF. CDR3 nucleotides: TGTGCCAGCAGCCCGGGACAGGGTTTGTCACCCCTCCACTTT.

The chain is built from TRBV15 and TRBJ2-7; 7 bases are a match to TRBD2. After removal of 0 bases from V and 5 bases from J, the junction contained 7 bases not matched to a gene. Germline assignment: CDR1 LNHNV and CDR2 YYDKDF (reference sequence). CDR3 length: 15 residues. The chain's CDR3 is CATSRDPSGTNEQYF. CDR3 bases: TGTGCCACCAGCAGAGATCCTTCCGGGACTAACGAGCAGTACTTC.

V usage is TRBV12-5 and J usage is TRBJ1-2; no clear D gene. Germline-derived CDR1 and CDR2 are LGHNT and FRNRAP. Trimming took off 0 bases at V and 2 bases at J, with 13 bases between the two ends. The CDR3 is 16 residues long. The chain's CDR3 is CASGLVNGRENYGYTF. The DNA for the CDR3 is TGTGCTAGTGGTTTGGTAAATGGGCGGGAGAACTATGGCTACACCTTC.

This clone is a singleton in its sample. The rearrangement links TRBV25-1 to TRBJ2-5, with D unresolved. Trimming stripped 4 bases from V and 7 bases from J, with 13 bases between. The CDR3 is 13 residues long. Germline-derived CDR1 and CDR2 are MGHDK and SYGVNS. The CDR3 coding sequence is TGTGCCAGCAGTGGGGCCTTTTTGGGGACCCAGTACTTC. Translation: CASSGAFLGTQYF.

This clone was seen just once. The gene calls are TRBV19 and TRBJ1-1; TRBD1 agrees at 9 bases. The CDR3 length is 15 residues. The germline CDR1 and CDR2 sequences are LNHDA and SQIVND (reference sequence). V lost 3 bases to trimming and J lost 3 bases; unmatched junction nucleotides: 5. Written as DNA, the CDR3 is TGTGCCAGTAGTATTTGGCGACAGGGGGACACTGAAGCTTTCTTT. Its translation: CASSIWRQGDTEAFF.

The chain carries TRBV5-4 and TRBJ2-5; TRBD2 is a possible D gene (6 bases). Gene TRBJ2-7 matches the end of the DNA better, so the J call may be wrong. CDR1 and CDR2 (germline): SGHNT, YYREEE (reference sequence). This CDR3 has 13 amino acids. The CDR3 bases are TGTGCCAGCAGTTCCGGGGGTTCCTACGAGCAGTACTTC. It yields the protein CASSSGGSYEQYF.

This clone was detected only a few times. The chain links TRBV2 to TRBJ2-7, with TRBD1 as a possible D gene (5 bases). The germline V and J ends were trimmed by 4 bases and 0 bases, with 10 bases remaining between them. Germline V gene sequence: CDR1 SNHLY, CDR2 FYNNEI. This CDR3 spans 14 amino acids. The CDR3 sequence: CASSVDDSSYEQYF. The CDR3 region has the DNA TGTGCCAGCAGTGTAGACGACAGCTCCTACGAGCAGTACTTC.

This clone is a singleton in its sample. The chain combines TRBV27 with TRBJ2-7; D is possibly TRBD1 (6 bases). Trimming took 4 bases from V and 3 from J, leaving 13 bases between them. The CDR3 contains 14 residues. Germline V lookup: CDR1 MNHEY, CDR2 SMNVEV (reference sequence). CDR3 nucleotides: TGTGCCAGCAGTTCGAGGACAGCGTACTACGAGCAGTACTTC. Amino acids: CASSSRTAYYEQYF.

The CDR3 DNA sequence: TGTGCCAGCAGCCAAACAGGGCCGGAGACCCAGTACTTC. Residues: CASSQTGPETQYF. The V call is TRBV6-6, the J call TRBJ2-5, with a weak D call TRBD1 (6 bases). V was pared by 6 bases and J by 5 bases, with 13 bases between. The germline CDR1 and CDR2 sequences are MNHNY and SVGAGI (reference sequence). The CDR3 spans 13 residues.

The genes are TRBV9 and TRBJ2-7, with a tentative D call TRBD1 (5 bases). The CDR3 has 13 residues. In germline, CDR1 is SGDLS, CDR2 YYNGEE. V gave up 2 bases and J gave up 5 bases, with 11 bases separating them. CDR3 in DNA: TGTGCCAGCAGCGTTGACAGCCCCGACGAGCAGTACTTC. Translation: CASSVDSPDEQYF.

CDR3 DNA sequence: TGTGCCAGCAGTGATTCACAGGGGGGACCCTACGAGCAGTACTTC. It is translated as CASSDSQGGPYEQYF. The chain combines TRBV6-1 with TRBJ2-7, with 8 nucleotides matching TRBD1. Looked up from germline, CDR1 is MNHNS and CDR2 is SASEGT. CDR3 size: 15 residues. With V trimmed by 3 bases and J by 2 bases, 6 bases remained unmatched.